This T cell receptor (beta chain) was identified in a study of blood T cell repertoires in COVID-19. As for the study in general: The United States, Italy and Spain were the sources of the acute and convalescent COVID-19 samples. The cDNA or gDNA used as material had been derived from T cells, B-cell-depleted T cells, or PBMCs.

How the authors handled the data: Cell counts per sample came from amplifying reference gene primers. Clones were sequenced by immunoSEQ multiplex PCR, and TCRdb holds only the in-frame ones, with some missing. V and J calls and clone size follow that table, whereas D and trimming were derived from the DNA. The sample yields approximately 70,000 clones, 86% seen once. The CDR3 length is 14 residues. CDR1 and CDR2 (germline): LNHDA, SQIVND (reference sequence). The junction had 8 bases not matched to a gene; V was cut back by 6 bases and J by 4 bases. The rearrangement links TRBV19 to TRBJ2-7; TRBD2 matches at 8 bases. The specimen sequenced was peripheral blood. The TCR originated in a woman aged 55-70 years with acute or convalescent COVID-19. CDR3 nucleotides: TGTGCCAGTAGGACGGCGGGGGGTAGATACGAGCAGTACTTC. Translating it yields CASRTAGGRYEQYF.